This T cell receptor (beta chain) was sequenced in a study of T cell changes during pregnancy in multiple sclerosis. In germline, CDR1 is SQVTM, CDR2 ANQGSEA. V was clipped by 7 bases and J by 9 bases; unmatched bases: 9. The CDR3 spans 13 residues. Here immunoSEQ multiplex PCR was the method, and the copy in TCRdb shows in-frame clones only, minus some. There are around 88,000 clones in the sample; just over 90% occur only once, and 2.5% lies in the top ten. The receptor comes from a female donor with multiple sclerosis, enrolled in a pregnancy study. Sequenced material: peripheral blood, taken in the first trimester of pregnancy. The chain is built from TRBV29-1 and TRBJ1-5, with 10 bases aligning to TRBD1. CDR3 DNA: TGCAGCGCAGGGACAGGGGACGACGGGCCCCAGCATTTT. This sequence encodes CSAGTGDDGPQHF.